The 16 T cell receptor beta chains below were found in one sample sequenced in a study of cytomegalovirus exposure and HLA in healthy donors. PCR used 60 Vbeta primers and 13 Jbeta primers. TCRdb's copy holds only in-frame clones and misses some; the assay was immunoSEQ multiplex PCR. Of over 120,000 clones in the sample, around 70% were seen once. What was sequenced was PBMCs. These TCRs come from an older woman in good health and CMV-seropositive.

V is TRBV19 and J is TRBJ1-2, with 7 bases identical to TRBD1. V gave up 3 bases and J gave up 7 bases; unmatched junction bases: 8. This CDR3 has 14 amino acids. The germline V gene has CDR1 LNHDA and CDR2 SQIVND (reference sequence). CDR3 DNA: TGTGCCAGTAGTATTGACAGGGAAGGAAGTGGCTACACCTTC. Translation: CASSIDREGSGYTF.

This chain links TRBV5-5 with TRBJ2-2; D not resolved. This CDR3 is 16 amino acids long. Germline CDR1 reads SGHKS; CDR2 reads YYEKEE (reference sequence). V was clipped by 4 bases and J by 6 bases, with 19 bases between them. CDR3 protein: CASSLEIRVASGELFF. CDR3 in DNA: TGTGCCAGCAGCCTCGAGATACGGGTCGCCTCCGGGGAGCTGTTTTTT.

The rearrangement uses TRBV2 and TRBJ2-1, with TRBD1 matching 7 bases. CDR1 and CDR2 (germline): SNHLY, FYNNEI. The trim removed 7 bases at V and 5 bases at J, leaving 8 bases unmatched. The CDR3 length is 14 residues. CDR3 coding DNA: TGTGCCAGCACCCGGGACAGTAACGACAATGAGCAGTTCTTC. This gives the protein CASTRDSNDNEQFF.

This chain uses TRBV2 with TRBJ2-3; no reliable D call. CDR3 length equals 13 residues. Germline lookup yields CDR1 SNHLY and CDR2 FYNNEI. V was cut by 5 bases and J by 0 bases, with 6 bases left in between. The CDR3, as DNA: TGTGCCAGCAGTAATCGGAGCACAGATACGCAGTATTTT. Translating it yields CASSNRSTDTQYF.

The V call is TRBV7-6, the J call TRBJ2-7; 9 nucleotides agree with TRBD2. Germline loops: CDR1 SGHVS, CDR2 FNYEAQ. With V trimmed by 8 bases and J by 2 bases, 7 bases remained unmatched. The CDR3 is 14 amino acids. This CDR3 is CASAPGGRAYEQYF. The CDR3 nucleotides are TGTGCCAGCGCCCCGGGCGGGAGGGCCTACGAGCAGTACTTC.

This chain joins TRBV6-1 and TRBJ1-5; D possibly corresponds to TRBD1 (5 bases). The germline V gene encodes CDR1 MNHNS and CDR2 SASEGT. The CDR3 loop spans 14 amino acids. V was pared by 1 base and J by 3 bases, with 7 bases between. In nucleotides, the CDR3 is TGTGCCAGCAGTGAAGTCAGGGTCAATCAGCCCCAGCATTTT. As protein: CASSEVRVNQPQHF.

This chain joins TRBV10-3 and TRBJ1-1; D is ambiguous. V was clipped by 5 bases and J by 3 bases, with 16 bases between them. CDR3 length: 15 amino acids. Germline CDR1 is ENHRY and CDR2 is SYGVKD. The CDR3 region has the DNA TGTGCCATCAGTAATTTAGCGGGTCCCTACACTGAAGCTTTCTTT. Encoded protein: CAISNLAGPYTEAFF.

V usage is TRBV5-1 and J usage is TRBJ1-1; 8 bases map to TRBD1. V shed 1 base, J shed 0 bases, and the junction held 2 bases outside the gene matches. This CDR3 spans 15 amino acids. CDR1 and CDR2 (germline): SGHRS, YFSETQ. CDR3 sequence: CASSLQQGVNTEAFF. The CDR3 nucleotides read TGCGCCAGCAGCTTGCAACAGGGGGTGAACACTGAAGCTTTCTTT.

The rearrangement joins TRBV6-5 to TRBJ2-7; 11 bases align to TRBD1. Looked up from germline, CDR1 is MNHEY and CDR2 is SVGAGI. The CDR3 is made up of 15 amino acids. After removal of 2 bases from V and 4 bases from J, the junction contained 4 bases not matched to a gene. Written as DNA, the CDR3 is TGTGCCAGCAGTTACGCGGGACAGGGGGGGTACGAGCAGTACTTC. Protein sequence: CASSYAGQGGYEQYF.

This clone has just one count. The gene calls are TRBV4-1 and TRBJ1-2; D unclear. Trimming pared 0 bases from V and 5 bases from J, leaving 13 bases between. Per germline, CDR1 MGHRA and CDR2 YSYEKL. CDR3 length: 15 amino acids. The chain's CDR3 is CASSQEAGLRYGYTF. CDR3 sequence (DNA): TGCGCCAGCAGCCAAGAAGCGGGGTTAAGGTATGGCTACACCTTC.

As DNA, the CDR3 is TGTGCCAGCAGCCGCGACTCCGGGAAGAACTATGGCTACACCTTC. It encodes CASSRDSGKNYGYTF. V and J are TRBV28 and TRBJ1-2; D is ambiguous. The CDR3 length is 15 residues. CDR1 is MDHEN and CDR2 is SYDVKM in the germline V gene. V was trimmed by 6 bases and J by 2 bases, leaving 16 bases between them.

The gene calls are TRBV7-3 and TRBJ2-2; 10 bases map to TRBD1. The CDR3 loop spans 14 amino acids. The germline gives CDR1 SGHTA, CDR2 FQGTGA. The ends lost 8 bases at V and 5 bases at J; junction bases unmatched: 5. The CDR3 DNA follows: TGTGCCAGCGGGACAGGGGTTGGTACCGGGGAGCTGTTTTTT. Translating it yields CASGTGVGTGELFF.

This clone was picked up a small number of times. This chain connects TRBV28 to TRBJ1-2, with 7 bases lining up with TRBD1. The V gene end was trimmed by 6 bases and the J gene end by 7 bases; junction bases not matched to a gene: 5. CDR3 size: 12 residues. Germline lookup yields CDR1 MDHEN and CDR2 SYDVKM. The CDR3 bases are TGTGCCAGCAGGACGTCAGGGGGTGGCTACACCTTC. As protein: CASRTSGGGYTF.

The CDR3 DNA sequence: TGTGCCAGTAGTCCATCAGGGCCGCTGAACACTGAAGCTTTCTTT. Protein product: CASSPSGPLNTEAFF. The V gene is TRBV19, the J gene TRBJ1-1; D perhaps matches TRBD1 (5 bases). The CDR3 extends over 15 amino acids. V was pared by 5 bases and J by 0 bases, with 13 bases between. The germline gives CDR1 LNHDA, CDR2 SQIVND (reference sequence).

The J gene is TRBJ2-7, the V gene TRBV5-1; 8 bases are a match to TRBD1. Germline loops: CDR1 SGHRS, CDR2 YFSETQ. This CDR3 contains 14 residues. V was pared by 4 bases and J by 3 bases, with 6 bases of the junction left unmatched. The DNA of the CDR3 is TGCGCCAGCAGCCCCCCAGACAGGGGCTACGAGCAGTACTTC. Its protein product is CASSPPDRGYEQYF.

A single count supports this clone. The rearrangement links TRBV9 to TRBJ2-2; 8 nucleotides match TRBD2. CDR3 length: 17 residues. CDR1 is SGDLS, CDR2 YYNGEE, per germline. V trimming: 0 bases; J trimming: 1 base; junction bases outside the gene matches: 5. The CDR3 DNA is TGTGCCAGCAGCGTAGGGGCTAGCGGGTTGAACACCGGGGAGCTGTTTTTT. This translates into CASSVGASGLNTGELFF.